These T cell receptor beta chains were read from a single sample in a study of post-analysis software for immune sequencing data. One entry per CDR3 protein, called by TCRdb with MiXCR from the PCR reads. The sample has over 700,000 distinct CDR3 sequences, 25% to 30% seen once. The sample was blood. These receptors came from a girl between 5 and 17 years old with multiple sclerosis. The conserved cysteine and the conserved F or W are not part of the CDR3 here.

j_gene | v_gene | CDR3aa
TRBJ2-3 | TRBV12-3/TRBV12-4 | ASSGGQGTDAQY
TRBJ1-2 | TRBV27 | ASKKTGREGYT
TRBJ2-1 | TRBV6-1 | ASRGRLVWDEQF
TRBJ2-7 | TRBV3-1 | ASSHGASYEQY
TRBJ2-3 | TRBV10-3 | AIRPGGGDTQY
TRBJ1-1 | TRBV25-1 | ASSAVAGMNTEAF
TRBJ2-7 | TRBV27 | ASSPTGSSYEQY
TRBJ2-4 | TRBV10-3 | AITSGRSRQY
TRBJ1-1 | TRBV29-1 | GVEDRTDLEAF
TRBJ1-2 | TRBV20-1 | SGWTGGAYGYT
TRBJ2-7 | TRBV15 | ATSPTGNEQY
TRBJ2-4 | TRBV3-1 | ASSPDSDGPKNIQY
TRBJ2-5 | TRBV29-1 | SVDRAQETQY
TRBJ2-3 | TRBV5-1 | ASSDSTPSTDTQY
TRBJ1-1 | TRBV20-1 | SARSGGSTEAF
TRBJ2-4 | TRBV6-6 | ASTSDGAKNIQY
TRBJ1-2 | TRBV12-3/TRBV12-4 | ASSLRPIYGYT
TRBJ1-1 | TRBV28 | ASKTQGAGTEAF
TRBJ1-1 | TRBV6-5 | ASSYSNTGNTEAF
TRBJ2-1 | TRBV6-6 | ASMTPSSYNEQF
TRBJ2-7 | TRBV29-1 | SVRQGSSYEQY
TRBJ2-3 | TRBV12-5 | ASATGTSASDTQY
TRBJ2-7 | TRBV4-3 | ASSQDRVGGEQY
TRBJ2-3 | TRBV5-1 | ASSFGGAGDTQY
TRBJ1-4 | TRBV6-6 | ASSIPGRGNEKLF
TRBJ2-5 | TRBV20-1 | SARGAGPQVETQY
TRBJ2-1 | TRBV28 | ASTHGGDIPRGF
TRBJ1-2 | TRBV5-6 | ASSQQGYGYT
TRBJ2-1 | TRBV10-3 | AISAVRGGNNEQF
TRBJ2-5 | TRBV7-7 | ASSLIGVETETQY
TRBJ2-3 | TRBV28 | ASSFQSEGLTDTQY
TRBJ1-1 | TRBV3-1 | ASSHRRQRNTEAF
TRBJ2-6 | TRBV6-1 | ASSEQPWDSGANVLT
TRBJ2-6 | TRBV11-2 | ASSPRQPRGANVLT
TRBJ1-2 | TRBV2 | ASSVGDYGYT
TRBJ2-1 | TRBV20-1 | SAGHSGGQF
TRBJ2-1 | TRBV20-1 | SATWVGTSYNEQF
TRBJ2-7 | TRBV20-1 | SATAGPAYEQY
TRBJ1-1 | TRBV7-2 | ASSLTWPGAF
TRBJ2-7 | TRBV6-2/TRBV6-3 | ASSYRAGDSYEQY
TRBJ1-2 | TRBV20-1 | SASSGTSNYGYT
TRBJ2-1 | TRBV11-2 | ASSLERGRAVRETQF
NA | TRBV5-1 | ASSVGGFTYNEQY
TRBJ1-6 | TRBV6-5 | ASTLQGRPNNSPLH
TRBJ2-5 | TRBV2 | ASRPHNRAQETQY
TRBJ2-3 | TRBV4-3 | ASSQEGTSGASTQY
TRBJ2-5 | TRBV6-5 | ASKEIGPKETQY
TRBJ1-1 | TRBV20-1 | SAGRSGLNTEAF
TRBJ1-2 | TRBV20-1 | SAPRDRNYGYT
TRBJ1-2 | TRBV12-3/TRBV12-4 | ASSLADRDLYGYT
TRBJ1-1 | TRBV29-1 | SVLTGTGTGAF
TRBJ2-1 | TRBV6-5 | ASTITSGLAGNEQF
TRBJ2-3 | TRBV12-3/TRBV12-4 | ARVSTDTQY
TRBJ2-7 | TRBV20-1 | SARDRVAGHTTYEQY
TRBJ2-7 | TRBV7-9 | ASSLSPGQGPYEQY
TRBJ2-7 | TRBV7-2 | ASSQTSGSTYEQY
TRBJ1-5 | TRBV6-6 | ASSYLLESNQPQH
TRBJ1-1 | TRBV5-1 | ASSSRRYNTEAF